Listed here is a single T cell receptor (beta chain). What it binds is not known. A read error may account for a junction end that differs from germline. These data originate in a study of post-analysis software for immune sequencing data. Across the study: Multiple sclerosis in the patients followed relapsing-remitting, secondary progressive and progressive-relapsing courses. Study results and limitations: Patients carried roughly five TRBV segments more frequently than controls did, and TRBV5-6, TRBV5-1 and TRBV20-1 were among them. The study found significantly lower normalized Chao1 diversity in multiple sclerosis patients than in controls.

cDNA libraries for TCR beta contained unique molecular identifiers. TCRdb ran MiXCR on the PCR reads and lists one entry per CDR3 protein. The repertoire holds about 540,000 distinct CDR3 sequences, approximately 31% seen once, with less than 6% in the top ten. The CDR3 runs to 14 residues. Germline CDR1 reads SGHKS; CDR2 reads YYEKEE (reference sequence). This rearrangement joins TRBV5-5 to TRBJ2-1; tentative D call: TRBD2 (6 bases). The source is a girl aged 2 to 17 with multiple sclerosis. Sample: blood. The CDR3 region has the DNA TGTGCCAGCAGCTTGTGGAGGGAAGACAATGGGCAGTTCTTC. It specifies CASSLWREDNGQFF.